This T cell receptor (beta chain) was sequenced for a study of OX40 agonist ivuxolimab in advanced cancers. Produced via immunoSEQ multiplex PCR; TCRdb's table is partial and in-frame only. The data show just over 80,000 clones, nearly 90% seen once. This CDR3 region has 17 residues. With 7 bases clipped from V and 2 bases from J, the junction kept 10 bases outside the gene matches. Germline CDR1 and CDR2: LNHDA and SQIVND (reference sequence). The material was CD4+ or CD8+ T cells sorted from blood, obtained in a trial of the OX40 agonist ivuxolimab. This clonotype was sampled from an adult with an advanced solid tumor such as melanoma, head and neck, liver or kidney cancer. The chain is built from TRBV19 and TRBJ2-5; 13 bases align to TRBD2. The DNA for the CDR3 is TGTGCCAGTACCCCTGCGGGACTAGCGGGACCTCAAGAGACCCAGTACTTC. This encodes CASTPAGLAGPQETQYF. The full variable domain, with the rest looked up from reference TRBV19 and TRBJ2-5, is DGGITQSPKYLFRKEGQNVTLSCEQNLNHDAMYWYRQDPGQGLRLIYYSQIVNDFQKGDIAEGYSVSREKKESFPLTVTSAQKNPTAFYLCASTPAGLAGPQETQYFGPGTRLLVL.